One and the same sample provided the 23 T cell receptor beta chains below, sequenced in a study of blood T cell repertoires in COVID-19. TCRdb's table, derived via immunoSEQ multiplex PCR, lists solely in-frame clones and lacks some. The data hold about 150,000 clones, with over 75% observed a single time. The sample was peripheral blood. The receptors shown here come from a man between 65 and 85 years old who had recovered from COVID-19.

The rearrangement links TRBV18 to TRBJ2-5; D may be TRBD2 (5 bases). The V gene's germline CDR1 is KGHSH and CDR2 LQKENI. With 4 bases removed from V and 5 bases from J, the gap between germline ends came to 17 bases. The CDR3 covers 15 residues. The CDR3 is CASSLGLGGGETQYF. CDR3 DNA sequence: TGTGCCAGCTCACTAGGGCTTGGAGGCGGGGAGACCCAGTACTTC.

The chain has TRBV30 and TRBJ1-5, with no clear D. The length of the CDR3 is 14 residues. The germline V gene encodes CDR1 GTSNPN and CDR2 SVGIG (reference sequence). V dropped 1 base and J dropped 0 bases, with 7 bases sitting between them. The DNA for the CDR3 is TGTGCCTGGAGTGCCGGGTATAGCAATCAGCCCCAGCATTTT. This sequence encodes CAWSAGYSNQPQHF.

DNA for the CDR3: TGTGCCAGCGGCTGGGGGGTACGAACCCAAGAGACCCAGTACTTC. Its protein is CASGWGVRTQETQYF. The chain links TRBV5-5 to TRBJ2-5, with D possibly matching TRBD2 (6 bases). Germline CDR1 reads SGHKS; CDR2 reads YYEKEE (reference sequence). Deletions cut 7 bases from V and 1 base from J, with 17 bases between. The CDR3 has 15 residues.

The chain joins TRBV5-6 to TRBJ2-1; 10 nucleotides match TRBD2. Trimming took 0 bases from V and 5 from J; bases not matched to a gene: 11. The germline V gene encodes CDR1 SGHDT and CDR2 YYEEEE. The CDR3 consists of 18 residues. In nucleotides, the CDR3 is TGTGCCAGCAGCTTGGCCTTAGTTGGACTAGCGGCTCACAATGAGCAGTTCTTC. It yields the protein CASSLALVGLAAHNEQFF.

V and J are TRBV12-3 or TRBV12-4 and TRBJ2-5, with D perhaps matching TRBD2 (6 bases). The CDR3 extends over 13 amino acids. V was clipped by 5 bases and J by 5 bases, with 12 bases between them. The CDR3 DNA follows: TGTGCCAGCAGTACCCTGGGGAGGGAGACCCAGTACTTC. The encoded protein is CASSTLGRETQYF.

This clone appeared a single time. The chain links TRBV15 to TRBJ2-1; 9 bases are a match to TRBD1. CDR1 is LNHNV, CDR2 YYDKDF, per germline (reference sequence). V gave up 1 base and J gave up 7 bases; unmatched junction bases: 11. The CDR3 extends over 17 amino acids. CDR3 loop: CATSRAPTPGQGNEQFF. The CDR3 DNA follows: TGTGCCACCAGCAGAGCCCCGACTCCGGGACAGGGAAATGAGCAGTTCTTC.

This sequence joins TRBV7-9 and TRBJ2-2, with 14 bases matching TRBD2. CDR1 is SEHNR and CDR2 is FQNEAQ in the germline V gene (reference sequence). Trimming cost V 4 bases and J 4 bases; bases outside gene matches: 8. The CDR3 has 18 residues. CDR3 DNA sequence: TGTGCCAGCAGCTCGGGACTAGCGGGAGTGCGCGGCACCGGGGAGCTGTTTTTT. This encodes CASSSGLAGVRGTGELFF.

The chain recombines TRBV28 with TRBJ2-1, with D possibly matching TRBD2 (5 bases). Trimming shortened V by 8 bases and J by 15 bases, and 20 bases separated the two germline ends. Germline CDR1 is MDHEN and CDR2 is SYDVKM. This CDR3 region has 12 residues. The CDR3 sequence: CASGPPGIESFF. The CDR3 DNA is TGTGCCAGCGGCCCTCCCGGGATAGAGTCGTTCTTC. The full variable domain, completed using reference TRBV28 and TRBJ2-1, is DVKVTQSSRYLVKRTGEKVFLECVQDMDHENMFWYRQDPGLGLRLIYFSYDVKMKEKGDIPEGYSVSREKKERFSLILESASTNQTSMYLCASGPPGIESFFGPGTRLTVL.

This clone showed up just once. This rearrangement joins TRBV5-6 to TRBJ1-5, with D uncertain. This CDR3 has 13 residues. Germline V gene sequence: CDR1 SGHDT, CDR2 YYEEEE. V lost 0 bases to trimming and J lost 9 bases, with 10 bases between them. The CDR3 DNA follows: TGTGCCAGCAGCTTGGGAGGTTATGGGCCCCAGCATTTT. This codes for CASSLGGYGPQHF.

The V and J genes are TRBV6-1 and TRBJ1-2; D not certain. The germline V and J ends were trimmed by 3 bases and 2 bases, with 16 bases remaining between them. The CDR3 has 16 amino acids. Germline V gives CDR1 MNHNS, CDR2 SASEGT. The DNA of the CDR3 is TGTGCCAGCAGTGATCCCTCCGGCGGGGTCAACTATGGCTACACCTTC. This gives the protein CASSDPSGGVNYGYTF.

Regarding this clone: Compared with germline, one end of the junction differs, possibly owing to a read error. The chain is built from TRBV7-7 and TRBJ2-3, with a possible D match to TRBD2 (6 bases). The CDR3 is 15 residues long. Germline CDR1 is SSHAT and CDR2 is FNYEAQ (reference sequence). The DNA for the CDR3 is TGTGCTAGCAGCCAAGGACTAAGTGGCACAGATACGCAGTATTTT. This codes for CASSQGLSGTDTQYF.

The V and J genes are TRBV24-1 and TRBJ2-1, with TRBD2 matching 12 bases. The germline V gene encodes CDR1 KGHDR and CDR2 SFDVKD. V trimming: 4 bases; J trimming: 8 bases; junction bases outside the gene matches: 5. The CDR3 extends over 15 amino acids. CDR3 in DNA: TGTGCCACCAGTGAGCCTAGCGGGAGGGCCTATGAGCAGTTCTTC. It yields the protein CATSEPSGRAYEQFF.

V is TRBV5-1 and J is TRBJ2-1; the match to TRBD2 covers 12 bases. V was pared by 1 base and J by 1 base, with 9 bases of the junction left unmatched. This CDR3 has 19 amino acids. Germline V gene data show CDR1 as SGHRS and CDR2 as YFSETQ. The CDR3 DNA sequence: TGCGCCAGCAGCTTGAATGGGAGGACTAGCGGGATATCCTACAATGAGCAGTTCTTC. It encodes CASSLNGRTSGISYNEQFF.

This clone came up a few times. The rearrangement uses TRBV18 and TRBJ2-5, with D perhaps matching TRBD2 (6 bases). Per germline, CDR1 KGHSH and CDR2 LQKENI. This CDR3 contains 15 residues. Trimming removed 3 bases from V and 5 bases from J, with 16 bases in between. DNA for the CDR3: TGTGCCAGCTCACCGGGGGGACTTTCCCGGGAGACCCAGTACTTC. Translating gives CASSPGGLSRETQYF.

This clone has just one count. The J gene is TRBJ1-1, the V gene TRBV19; no reliable D call. The CDR3 consists of 15 residues. V gave up 4 bases and J gave up 0 bases, with 12 bases separating them. Germline V gene lookup returns CDR1 LNHDA and CDR2 SQIVND (reference sequence). The CDR3 DNA reads TGTGCCAGTAGTAACGGGAAAGCGCTGAACACTGAAGCTTTCTTT. This encodes CASSNGKALNTEAFF.

V and J are TRBV15 and TRBJ2-3, with TRBD1 matching 7 bases. Germline CDR1 LNHNV, CDR2 YYDKDF (reference sequence). After removal of 5 bases from V and 6 bases from J, the junction contained 2 bases not matched to a gene. CDR3 length: 12 amino acids. The CDR3 sequence: CATSEQGDTQYF. CDR3 DNA: TGTGCCACCAGCGAACAGGGGGATACGCAGTATTTT.

V is TRBV3-1 (or the pseudogene TRBV3-2) and J is TRBJ2-5; tentatively, D is TRBD2 (5 bases). The CDR3 length is 15 residues. Trimming took 0 bases from V and 0 from J, leaving 8 bases between them. Germline V gene sequence: CDR1 LGHDT, CDR2 YNNKEL (reference sequence). The CDR3 here is CASSQDPSHQETQYF. In nucleotides, the CDR3 is TGTGCCAGCAGCCAAGATCCTAGCCACCAAGAGACCCAGTACTTC.

The rearrangement uses TRBV28 and TRBJ2-1; TRBD2 agrees at 11 bases. From germline, CDR1 is MDHEN and CDR2 SYDVKM. The CDR3 spans 15 residues. J gave up 4 bases and V 4 bases, and 3 bases lay outside the gene matches. CDR3 loop: CASSSGTSGYNEQFF. CDR3 nucleotides: TGTGCCAGCAGTTCCGGGACTAGCGGATACAATGAGCAGTTCTTC.

This chain connects TRBV10-2 to TRBJ1-1, with D uncertain. The CDR3 is 14 amino acids. Germline values: CDR1 WSHSY, CDR2 SAAADI. Trimming took 0 bases from V and 4 from J, leaving 9 bases between them. CDR3 in DNA: TGCGCCAGCAGTGAGTCCGGGATGGGCACTGAAGCTTTCTTT. As protein: CASSESGMGTEAFF.

The V and J genes are TRBV18 and TRBJ1-1, with D possibly TRBD1 on 5 matching bases. Per germline, CDR1 KGHSH and CDR2 LQKENI. Trimming left V 0 bases short and J 5 bases short, with 16 bases between. This CDR3 comprises 16 residues. The CDR3 coding sequence is TGTGCCAGCTCACCACCGGCCTGGGGCGATGGTACTGAAGCTTTCTTT. As protein: CASSPPAWGDGTEAFF.

In nucleotides, the CDR3 is TGCGCCAGCAGCCAAGAGGCAGAGCGGGAACAAGAGACCCAGTACTTC. It specifies CASSQEAEREQETQYF. The chain couples TRBV4-3 to TRBJ2-5, with TRBD2 identical over 7 bases. The CDR3 contains 16 residues. The germline V gene has CDR1 LGHNA and CDR2 YSLEER. Unmatched junction bases numbered 6, after V lost 0 bases and J lost 2 bases.

The chain uses TRBV5-1 and TRBJ2-7, with 8 nucleotides matching TRBD1. From germline, CDR1 is SGHRS and CDR2 YFSETQ. The junction had 6 bases not matched to a gene; V was cut back by 4 bases and J by 3 bases. The CDR3 sequence is 14 residues long. The CDR3 DNA follows: TGCGCCAGCAGCCCCCGGACAGGGAACTACGAGCAGTACTTC. It yields the protein CASSPRTGNYEQYF.

This chain joins TRBV18 and TRBJ2-3; tentative D call: TRBD2 (6 bases). Germline V lookup: CDR1 KGHSH, CDR2 LQKENI. Trimming took 2 bases from V and 2 from J, leaving 11 bases between them. The CDR3 is 15 residues long. The CDR3 region is CASSPWRENTDTQYF. The DNA for the CDR3 is TGTGCCAGCTCACCATGGAGGGAGAACACAGATACGCAGTATTTT.